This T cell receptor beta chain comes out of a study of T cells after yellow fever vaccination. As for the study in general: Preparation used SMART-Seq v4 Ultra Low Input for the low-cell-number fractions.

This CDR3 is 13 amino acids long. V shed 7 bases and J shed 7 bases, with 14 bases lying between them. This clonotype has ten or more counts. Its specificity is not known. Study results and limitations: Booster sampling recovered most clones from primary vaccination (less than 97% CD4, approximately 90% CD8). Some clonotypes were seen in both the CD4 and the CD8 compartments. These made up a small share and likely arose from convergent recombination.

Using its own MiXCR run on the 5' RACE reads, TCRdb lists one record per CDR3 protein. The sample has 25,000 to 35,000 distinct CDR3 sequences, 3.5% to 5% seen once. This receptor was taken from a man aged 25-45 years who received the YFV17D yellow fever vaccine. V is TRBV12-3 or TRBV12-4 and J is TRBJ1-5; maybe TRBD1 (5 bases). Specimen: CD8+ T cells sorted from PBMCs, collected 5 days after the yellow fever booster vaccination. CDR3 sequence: CASTQGSDQPQHF. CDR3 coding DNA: TGTGCCAGCACTCAGGGCTCGGACCAGCCCCAGCATTTT.